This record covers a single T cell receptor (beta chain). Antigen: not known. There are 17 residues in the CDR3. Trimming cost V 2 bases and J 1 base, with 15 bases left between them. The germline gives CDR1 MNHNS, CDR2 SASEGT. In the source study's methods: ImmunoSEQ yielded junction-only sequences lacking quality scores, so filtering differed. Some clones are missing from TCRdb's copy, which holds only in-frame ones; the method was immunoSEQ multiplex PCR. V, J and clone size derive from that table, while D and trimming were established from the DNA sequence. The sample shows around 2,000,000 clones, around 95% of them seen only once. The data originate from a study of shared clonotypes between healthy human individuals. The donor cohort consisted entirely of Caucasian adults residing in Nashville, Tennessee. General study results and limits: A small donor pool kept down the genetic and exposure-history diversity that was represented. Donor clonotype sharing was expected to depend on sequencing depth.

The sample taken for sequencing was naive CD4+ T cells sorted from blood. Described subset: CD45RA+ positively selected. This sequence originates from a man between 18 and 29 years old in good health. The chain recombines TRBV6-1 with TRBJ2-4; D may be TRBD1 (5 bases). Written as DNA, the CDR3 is TGTGCCAGCAGTGAAAGGGGTAACCTAGGGGCCAAAAACATTCAGTACTTC. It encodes CASSERGNLGAKNIQYF.